This TCR beta chain came from a study of T cell repertoires in cytomegalovirus infection. Across the whole study: It can be stated that public TCR beta signatures indicated CMV infection as well as a matching HLA type.

The study's findings and limits: Clonotypes of TCR beta that were HLA-C-restricted and CMV-specific dominated the ex vivo response.

To note about this clonotype: No antigen is known for it.

V shed 4 bases and J shed 3 bases, with 12 bases lying between them. Germline V gene lookup returns CDR1 LGHDT and CDR2 YNNKEL (reference sequence). The CDR3 has 15 residues. TCRdb itself ran the reads through MiXCR, one entry per CDR3 protein. The table includes 200,000 or so distinct CDR3 sequences, approximately 19% detected once. The TCR comes from a human donor in good health (CMV status not recorded). Some clones in this sample may be carry-over from other donors' samples. Material: PBMCs. V is TRBV3-1 and J is TRBJ1-4; D might be TRBD1 (5 bases). The DNA of the CDR3 is TGTGCCAGCAGCCCATGGCAGGGCCCTAATGAAAAACTGTTTTTT. Protein sequence: CASSPWQGPNEKLFF.